This T cell receptor beta chain originates from a study of shared clonotypes between healthy human individuals. The CDR3 consists of 11 residues. CDR1 is MNHNY, CDR2 SVGAGI, per germline (reference sequence). The V gene lost 6 bases and the J gene lost 6 bases, with 7 bases spanning the gap. Clones were read by immunoSEQ multiplex PCR, and TCRdb kept only the in-frame ones, dropping some. The sample contains a few million clones, approximately 92% of which appear only once. The chain is built from TRBV6-6 and TRBJ2-3; the D is unclear. The receptor was derived from a man in his late teens or twenties in good health. Material for sequencing was naive CD4+ T cells sorted from blood. Subset reported: CD45RA+ positively selected. The CDR3, as DNA: TGTGCCAGCAGCAAGTGGGATACGCAGTATTTT. It yields the protein CASSKWDTQYF.